This T cell receptor beta chain is from a study of cytomegalovirus exposure and HLA in healthy donors. The PCR made use of 60 Vbeta and 13 Jbeta primers. The table came from immunoSEQ multiplex PCR; TCRdb's copy has only in-frame clones and leaves some out. The sample holds approximately 110,000 clones. Germline CDR1 and CDR2: SEHNR and FQNEAQ (reference sequence). The CDR3 loop spans 15 amino acids. Trimming removed 5 bases at V and 4 bases at J, with 14 bases between. The source is a middle-aged man in good health and CMV-seronegative. The chain is built from TRBV7-9 and TRBJ1-4; a possible D gene is TRBD1 (6 bases). Sequenced material: PBMCs. DNA of the CDR3: TGTGCCAGCAGCAAAGGACAGAGATATAATGAAAAACTGTTTTTT. This translates into CASSKGQRYNEKLFF.